The 7 T cell receptor beta chains given below trace back to one sample, sequenced in a study of response to subunit inactivated influenza vaccine. TCRdb analysed the RT-PCR reads with MiXCR anew, one entry per CDR3 protein. The top ten clones hold under 2.5% of a sample with roughly 500,000 distinct CDR3 sequences, approximately 24% of them seen once. Sequencing used CD4+ T cells sorted from PBMCs, obtained more than 4 days after vaccination. The receptors come from a man aged 45-60 years who received an inactivated influenza vaccine.

The chain couples TRBV4-1 to TRBJ2-1, with D possibly matching TRBD2 (7 bases). CDR3 length: 16 amino acids. Germline CDR1 and CDR2: MGHRA and YSYEKL. Trimming removed 0 bases from V and 8 bases from J, with 17 bases in between. The CDR3 bases are TGCGCCAGCAGCCAAGAGATGTGGGGGGGCGCGTATGAGCAGTTCTTC. Its translation: CASSQEMWGGAYEQFF.

A few counts support this clonotype. In nucleotides, the CDR3 is TGTGCCTGGAGCCTCGTGTTAAGCACCGGGGAGCTGTTTTTT. It is translated as CAWSLVLSTGELFF. The rearrangement links TRBV30 to TRBJ2-2; no firm D call. Trimming took off 3 bases at V and 4 bases at J, with 12 bases between the two ends. CDR3 size: 14 residues. CDR1 and CDR2 from the germline V gene are GTSNPN and SVGIG (reference sequence).

The chain carries TRBV2 and TRBJ1-1; D not certain. V was cut by 7 bases and J by 5 bases, with 20 bases left in between. Germline CDR1 and CDR2: SNHLY and FYNNEI. The CDR3 is 15 residues long. Here the CDR3 DNA reads TGTGCCAGCACCCAAAGGGAAAGGGTTGGAACTGAAGCTTTCTTT. Amino acids: CASTQRERVGTEAFF.

This clonotype was counted between two and nine times. This chain uses TRBV7-3 with TRBJ2-1; perhaps TRBD2 as D (5 bases). The CDR3 runs 14 residues. CDR1 and CDR2 from the germline V gene are SGHTA and FQGTGA. The V and J ends lost 2 bases and 9 bases respectively, with 14 bases between them. This chain's CDR3 is CASSLWLVRAEQFF. The CDR3 coding sequence is TGTGCCAGCAGCTTATGGCTAGTGCGGGCTGAGCAGTTCTTC.

This rearrangement joins TRBV4-3 to TRBJ2-1; 7 bases line up with TRBD2. The V gene's germline CDR1 is LGHNA and CDR2 YSLEER. This CDR3 spans 16 amino acids. Unmatched junction bases numbered 8, after V lost 0 bases and J lost 6 bases. CDR3 amino acids: CASSQDILGGGNEQFF. Written as DNA, the CDR3 is TGCGCCAGCAGCCAAGATATACTTGGCGGGGGCAATGAGCAGTTCTTC.

This clonotype was seen more than once but under ten times. The V and J genes are TRBV20-1 and TRBJ2-5, with 7 bases that match TRBD2. Trimming cost V 0 bases and J 8 bases; bases outside gene matches: 15. Germline V lookup: CDR1 DFQATT, CDR2 SNEGSKA (reference sequence). The CDR3 extends over 16 amino acids. CDR3 in DNA: TGCAGTGCTAGAGATCTCAAAACTAGCGCGGTCCTTACCCAGTACTTC. Translating gives CSARDLKTSAVLTQYF.

The rearrangement joins TRBV19 to TRBJ1-5; 10 bases line up with TRBD1. The ends lost 9 bases at V and 10 bases at J; junction bases unmatched: 15. The CDR3 has 15 residues. Germline CDR1 and CDR2: LNHDA and SQIVND (reference sequence). CDR3: CASRDRGQPGNPQHF. CDR3 sequence (DNA): TGTGCCAGCCGGGACAGGGGCCAGCCTGGGAACCCCCAGCATTTT.